This T cell receptor beta chain appears in the sequencing data of a study of T cell changes during pregnancy in multiple sclerosis. Trimming took 6 bases from V and 4 from J, leaving 14 bases between them. Germline-derived CDR1 and CDR2 are MDHEN and SYDVKM. This CDR3 is built from 14 residues. Assay used: immunoSEQ multiplex PCR; TCRdb lists only in-frame clones, some missing. This table has over 70,000 clones, around nine tenths appearing once. J is TRBJ2-3 and V is TRBV28; a possible D gene is TRBD1 (6 bases). Material: peripheral blood, obtained in the first trimester of pregnancy. This clonotype originated in a female donor in good health, enrolled as a control in a pregnancy study. The CDR3 DNA sequence: TGTGCCAGCAGGACAACAGGGAAAGCAGATACGCAGTATTTT. Its protein product is CASRTTGKADTQYF.